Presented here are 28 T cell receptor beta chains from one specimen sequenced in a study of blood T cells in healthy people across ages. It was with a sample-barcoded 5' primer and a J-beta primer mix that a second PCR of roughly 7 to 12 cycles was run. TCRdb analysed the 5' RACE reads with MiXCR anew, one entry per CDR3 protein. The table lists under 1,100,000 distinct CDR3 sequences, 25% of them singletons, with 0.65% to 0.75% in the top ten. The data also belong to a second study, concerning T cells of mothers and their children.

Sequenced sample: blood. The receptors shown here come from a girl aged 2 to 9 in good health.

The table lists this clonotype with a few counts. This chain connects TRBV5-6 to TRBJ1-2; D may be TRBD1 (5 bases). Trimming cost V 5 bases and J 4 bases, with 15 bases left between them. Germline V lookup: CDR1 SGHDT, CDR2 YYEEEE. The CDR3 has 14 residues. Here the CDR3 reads CASSLQGALYGYTF. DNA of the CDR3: TGTGCCAGCAGTTTGCAGGGAGCCCTCTATGGCTACACCTTC.

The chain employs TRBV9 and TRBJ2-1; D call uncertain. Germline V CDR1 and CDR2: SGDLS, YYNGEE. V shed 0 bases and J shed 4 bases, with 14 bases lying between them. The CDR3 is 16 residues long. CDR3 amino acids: CASSVVPNGVYNEQFF. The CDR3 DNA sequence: TGTGCCAGCAGCGTAGTCCCGAATGGGGTATACAATGAGCAGTTCTTC.

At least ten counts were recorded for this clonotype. The CDR3 nucleotides are TGCAGTGCTACATCCGGAGGGCTCGCAGATACGCAGTATTTT. The encoded protein is CSATSGGLADTQYF. The chain combines TRBV20-1 with TRBJ2-3; D is possibly TRBD2 (6 bases). This CDR3 is built from 14 residues. Trimming cost V 4 bases and J 4 bases, with 15 bases left between them. Looked up from germline, CDR1 is DFQATT and CDR2 is SNEGSKA (reference sequence).

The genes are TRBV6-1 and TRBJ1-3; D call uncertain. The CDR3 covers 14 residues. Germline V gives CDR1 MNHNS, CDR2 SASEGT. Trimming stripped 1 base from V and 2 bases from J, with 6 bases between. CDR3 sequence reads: CASSEGYTGNTIYF. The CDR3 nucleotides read TGTGCCAGCAGTGAAGGATACACTGGAAACACCATATATTTT.

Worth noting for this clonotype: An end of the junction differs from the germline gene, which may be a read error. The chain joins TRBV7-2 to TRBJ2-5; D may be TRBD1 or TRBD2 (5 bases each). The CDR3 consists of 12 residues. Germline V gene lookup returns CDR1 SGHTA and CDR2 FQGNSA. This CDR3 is CASSSDGTRRFF. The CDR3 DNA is TGTGCCAGCAGCTCCGACGGGACCCGGCGGTTCTTC.

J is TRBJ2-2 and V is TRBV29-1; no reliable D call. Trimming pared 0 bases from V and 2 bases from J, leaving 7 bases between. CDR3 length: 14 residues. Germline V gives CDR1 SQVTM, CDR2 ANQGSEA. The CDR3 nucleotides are TGCAGCGTTGAAGAAACCCTTAACACCGGGGAGCTGTTTTTT. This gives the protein CSVEETLNTGELFF.

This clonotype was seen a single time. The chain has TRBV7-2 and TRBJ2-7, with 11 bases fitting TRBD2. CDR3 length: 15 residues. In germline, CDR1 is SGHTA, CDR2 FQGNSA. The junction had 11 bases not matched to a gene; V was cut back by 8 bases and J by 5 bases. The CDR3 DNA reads TGTGCCAGCGGCTATCTTAGCGGGGGGGCAAACGAGCAGTACTTC. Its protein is CASGYLSGGANEQYF.

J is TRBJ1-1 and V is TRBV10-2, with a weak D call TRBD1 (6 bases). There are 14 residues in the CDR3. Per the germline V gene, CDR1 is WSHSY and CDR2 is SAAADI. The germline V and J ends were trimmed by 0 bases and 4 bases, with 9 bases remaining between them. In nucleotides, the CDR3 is TGCGCCAGCAGTGAGTCCCTAGGGGGCACTGAAGCTTTCTTT. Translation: CASSESLGGTEAFF.

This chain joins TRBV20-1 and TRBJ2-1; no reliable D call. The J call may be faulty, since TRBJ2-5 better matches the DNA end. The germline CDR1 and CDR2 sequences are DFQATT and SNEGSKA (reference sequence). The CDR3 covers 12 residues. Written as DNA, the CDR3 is TGCAGTGCTAGAGATCGGACGGAGACCCAGTACTTC. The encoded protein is CSARDRTETQYF.

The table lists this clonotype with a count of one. The CDR3 is CASSPDRGLSTDTQYF. Here the CDR3 DNA reads TGTGCCAGCAGCCCCGACAGGGGGCTTAGCACAGATACGCAGTATTTT. The chain links TRBV7-2 to TRBJ2-3, with 10 bases matching TRBD1. V lost 5 bases to trimming and J lost 0 bases; unmatched junction nucleotides: 5. This CDR3 spans 16 amino acids. The germline V gene has CDR1 SGHTA and CDR2 FQGNSA.

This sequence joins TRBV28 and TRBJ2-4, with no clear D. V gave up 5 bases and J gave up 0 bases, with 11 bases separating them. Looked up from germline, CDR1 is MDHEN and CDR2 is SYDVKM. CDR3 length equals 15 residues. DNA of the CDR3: TGTGCCAGCAGTGTCCTGTTTGAAGCCAAAAACATTCAGTACTTC. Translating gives CASSVLFEAKNIQYF.

The CDR3 loop is CSAYHLAGGSYEQYF. CDR3 DNA sequence: TGCAGTGCTTACCACCTAGCGGGGGGTTCCTACGAGCAGTACTTC. The chain recombines TRBV20-1 with TRBJ2-7; 11 nucleotides align to TRBD2. Losses at the gene ends were 5 bases for V and 1 base for J; bases not matched to a gene: 7. Germline CDR1 DFQATT, CDR2 SNEGSKA (reference sequence). The CDR3 has 15 residues.

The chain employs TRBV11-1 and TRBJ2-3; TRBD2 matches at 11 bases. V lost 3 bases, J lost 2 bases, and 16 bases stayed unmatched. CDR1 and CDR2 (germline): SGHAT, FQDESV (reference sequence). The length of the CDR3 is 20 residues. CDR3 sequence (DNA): TGTGCCAGCAGCTTTCCGGCAGGAGCCGGACTAGCGGGTACCACAGATACGCAGTATTTT. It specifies CASSFPAGAGLAGTTDTQYF.

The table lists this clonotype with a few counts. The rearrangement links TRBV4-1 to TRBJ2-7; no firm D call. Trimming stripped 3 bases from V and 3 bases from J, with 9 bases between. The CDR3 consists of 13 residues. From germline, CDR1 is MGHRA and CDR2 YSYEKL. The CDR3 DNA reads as TGCGCCAGCAGCCACGGACCCCTCTACGAGCAGTACTTC. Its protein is CASSHGPLYEQYF.

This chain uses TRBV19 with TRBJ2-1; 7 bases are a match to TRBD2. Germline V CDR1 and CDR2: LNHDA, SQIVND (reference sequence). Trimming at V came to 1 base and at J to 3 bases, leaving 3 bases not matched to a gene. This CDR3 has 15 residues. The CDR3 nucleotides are TGTGCCAGTAGTATAGTAGCTAGCGGCTACAATGAGCAGTTCTTC. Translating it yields CASSIVASGYNEQFF.

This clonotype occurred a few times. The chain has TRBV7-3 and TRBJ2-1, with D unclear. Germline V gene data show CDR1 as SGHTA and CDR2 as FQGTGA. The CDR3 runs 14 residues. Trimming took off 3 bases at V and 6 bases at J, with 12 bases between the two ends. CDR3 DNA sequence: TGTGCCAGCAGCTTGTACGGACCAACCAATGAGCAGTTCTTC. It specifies CASSLYGPTNEQFF.

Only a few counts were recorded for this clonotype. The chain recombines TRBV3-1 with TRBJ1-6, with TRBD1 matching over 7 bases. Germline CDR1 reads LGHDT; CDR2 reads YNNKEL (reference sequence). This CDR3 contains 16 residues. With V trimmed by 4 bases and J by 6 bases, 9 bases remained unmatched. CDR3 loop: CASSRDPGQFNSPLHF. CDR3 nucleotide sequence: TGTGCCAGCAGCCGGGATCCGGGACAGTTTAATTCACCCCTCCACTTT.

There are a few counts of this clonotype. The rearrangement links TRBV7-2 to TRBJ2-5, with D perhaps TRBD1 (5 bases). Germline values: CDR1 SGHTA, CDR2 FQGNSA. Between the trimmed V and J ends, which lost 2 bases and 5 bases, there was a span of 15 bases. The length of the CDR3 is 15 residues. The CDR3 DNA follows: TGTGCCAGCAGCTTATCTCTCAGGGTGGCGGAGACCCAGTACTTC. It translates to CASSLSLRVAETQYF. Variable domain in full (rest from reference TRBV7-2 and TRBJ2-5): GAGVSQSPSNKVTEKGKDVELRCDPISGHTALYWYRQSLGQGLEFLIYFQGNSAPDKSGLPSDRFSAERTGGSVSTLTIQRTQQEDSAVYLCASSLSLRVAETQYFGPGTRLLVL.

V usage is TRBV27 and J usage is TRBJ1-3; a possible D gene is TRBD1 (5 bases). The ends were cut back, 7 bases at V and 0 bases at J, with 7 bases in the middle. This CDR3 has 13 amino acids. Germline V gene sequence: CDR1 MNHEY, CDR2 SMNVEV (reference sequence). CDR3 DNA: TGTGCCAGCAAAGACAGCTCTGGAAACACCATATATTTT. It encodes CASKDSSGNTIYF.

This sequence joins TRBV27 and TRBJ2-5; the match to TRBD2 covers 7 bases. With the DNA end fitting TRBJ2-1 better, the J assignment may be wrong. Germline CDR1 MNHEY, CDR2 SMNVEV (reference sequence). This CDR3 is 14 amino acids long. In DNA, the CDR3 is TGTGCCAGCATTGGTAACGGGAGGCACAATGAGCAGTTCTTC. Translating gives CASIGNGRHNEQFF.

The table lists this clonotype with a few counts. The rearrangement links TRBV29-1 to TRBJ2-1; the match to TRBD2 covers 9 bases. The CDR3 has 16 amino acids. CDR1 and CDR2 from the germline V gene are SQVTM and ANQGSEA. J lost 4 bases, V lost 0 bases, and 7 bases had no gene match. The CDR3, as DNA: TGCAGCGTTGAAGACCCCTCTAGCGGGACTTACAATGAGCAGTTCTTC. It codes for CSVEDPSSGTYNEQFF.

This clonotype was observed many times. The CDR3 sequence: CATSSGAASRNEQFF. The CDR3 nucleotides read TGTGCCACCAGCAGTGGGGCGGCTAGCAGGAATGAGCAGTTCTTC. This chain connects TRBV15 to TRBJ2-1; D may match TRBD1 or TRBD2 (5 bases each). This CDR3 spans 15 amino acids. The germline V gene encodes CDR1 LNHNV and CDR2 YYDKDF (reference sequence). The germline V and J ends were trimmed by 3 bases and 7 bases, with 16 bases remaining between them.

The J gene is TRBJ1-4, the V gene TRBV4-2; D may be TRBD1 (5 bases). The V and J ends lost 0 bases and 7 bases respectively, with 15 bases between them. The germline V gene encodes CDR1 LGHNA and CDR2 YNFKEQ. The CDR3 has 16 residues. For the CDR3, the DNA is TGTGCCAGCAGCCAAGAGGGGGTGCGGTTCGGTGAAAAACTGTTTTTT. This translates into CASSQEGVRFGEKLFF.

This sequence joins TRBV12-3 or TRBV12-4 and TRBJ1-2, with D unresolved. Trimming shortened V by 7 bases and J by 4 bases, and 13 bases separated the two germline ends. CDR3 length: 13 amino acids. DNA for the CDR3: TGTGCCAGCACCGCCCTACTGGCCTATGGCTACACCTTC. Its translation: CASTALLAYGYTF.

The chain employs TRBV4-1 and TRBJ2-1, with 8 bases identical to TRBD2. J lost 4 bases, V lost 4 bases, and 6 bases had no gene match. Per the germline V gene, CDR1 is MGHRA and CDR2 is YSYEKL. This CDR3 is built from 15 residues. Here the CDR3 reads CASSLPSGWYNEQFF. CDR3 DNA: TGCGCCAGCAGCCTACCTAGCGGGTGGTACAATGAGCAGTTCTTC.

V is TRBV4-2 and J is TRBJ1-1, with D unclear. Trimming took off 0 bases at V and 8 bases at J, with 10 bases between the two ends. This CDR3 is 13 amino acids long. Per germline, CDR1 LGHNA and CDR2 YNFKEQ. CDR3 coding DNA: TGTGCCAGCAGCCAAGATTCTGCCCGAGAAGCTTTCTTT. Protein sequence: CASSQDSAREAFF.

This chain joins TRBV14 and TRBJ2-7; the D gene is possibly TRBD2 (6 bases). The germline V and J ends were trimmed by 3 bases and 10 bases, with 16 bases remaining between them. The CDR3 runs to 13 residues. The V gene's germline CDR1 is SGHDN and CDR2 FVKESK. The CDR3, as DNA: TGTGCCAGCAGCCAGGGGGGAGGAGTCGTCCAGTACTTC. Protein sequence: CASSQGGGVVQYF.

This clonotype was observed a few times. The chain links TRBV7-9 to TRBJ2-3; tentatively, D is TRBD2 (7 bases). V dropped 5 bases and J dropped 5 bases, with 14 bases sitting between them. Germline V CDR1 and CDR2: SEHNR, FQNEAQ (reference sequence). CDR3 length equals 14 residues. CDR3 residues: CASSLDGGRDTQYF. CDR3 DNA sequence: TGTGCCAGCAGCCTTGACGGGGGGCGAGATACGCAGTATTTT.